The rows below give T cell receptor beta chains drawn from one sample of a study of blood T cell repertoires in COVID-19. The assay was immunoSEQ multiplex PCR, and TCRdb's table has in-frame clones only and misses some. Altogether about 81,000 clones are present, under 90% being singletons, with the ten largest covering around 13%. Sequencing used peripheral blood. These receptors were obtained from a human donor in a cohort sampled during active COVID-19. CDR3s include the opening cysteine and the closing phenylalanine or tryptophan. D genes are given only for firm matches. A row's size may be missing; if present it is once, few, many or a size class.

clone_size j_call v_call d_call cdr3_aa cdr3_nt
. TRBJ2-7 TRBV25-1 . CASTRGYEQYF TGTGCCAGCACCCGGGGCTACGAGCAGTACTTC
. TRBJ1-4 TRBV19 TRBD1 CASSLGTAANEKLFF TGTGCCAGTAGTCTGGGGACAGCAGCTAATGAAAAACTGTTTTTT
. TRBJ2-7 TRBV19 . CASSIGRSYEQYF TGTGCCAGTAGTATTGGCAGGTCCTACGAGCAGTACTTC
. TRBJ2-3 TRBV11-2 . CASSSRLVAGTDTQYF TGTGCCAGCAGCTCTAGACTAGTAGCTGGCACAGATACGCAGTATTTT
. TRBJ1-6 TRBV15 TRBD1 CATTQGVNSPLHF TGTGCCACCACCCAGGGGGTAAATTCACCCCTCCACTTT
. TRBJ2-3 TRBV7-9 TRBD1 CASSSGQGQTDTQYF TGTGCCAGCAGCTCCGGACAGGGTCAGACAGATACGCAGTATTTT
. TRBJ2-7 TRBV5-5 . CASSTQPGDEQYF TGTGCCAGCAGCACTCAGCCAGGGGACGAGCAGTACTTC
. TRBJ1-2 TRBV5-1 . CASSLGREGRLGGYTF TGCGCCAGCAGCTTGGGGCGGGAAGGGCGCTTGGGAGGCTACACCTTC
. TRBJ2-1 TRBV7-9 . CASSLGDLAESYNEQFF TGTGCCAGCAGCTTAGGGGACTTAGCGGAATCCTACAATGAGCAGTTCTTC
. TRBJ2-5 TRBV7-3 TRBD2 CASSLSGGQETQYF TGTGCCAGCAGCTTAAGCGGGGGGCAAGAGACCCAGTACTTC
. TRBJ2-2 TRBV11-2 . CASSLNFLNTGELFF TGTGCCAGCAGCTTAAACTTCTTAAACACCGGGGAGCTGTTTTTT
. TRBJ2-2 TRBV9 TRBD1 CASSVGQGIVTGELFF TGTGCCAGCAGCGTAGGACAGGGAATAGTCACCGGGGAGCTGTTTTTT
. TRBJ1-1 TRBV6-1 TRBD1 CASSESGTGSSEAFF TGTGCCAGCAGTGAAAGCGGGACAGGGTCTTCTGAAGCTTTCTTT
. TRBJ1-2 TRBV3-1/TRBV3-2 . CASSQEGRQTYGYTF TGTGCCAGCAGCCAAGAGGGTAGACAGACCTATGGCTACACCTTC
. TRBJ2-7 TRBV5-4 TRBD1 CASSLRGTGAYEQYF TGTGCCAGCAGCTTGCGAGGGACAGGTGCCTACGAGCAGTACTTC
. TRBJ1-6 TRBV20-1 . CSASPGGSYNSPLHF TGCAGTGCTAGTCCGGGTGGCTCCTATAATTCACCCCTCCACTTT
. TRBJ2-3 TRBV5-1 TRBD1 CASSLDQGVSDTQYF TGCGCCAGCAGCTTGGACCAGGGGGTATCAGATACGCAGTATTTT
. TRBJ1-2 TRBV5-1 . CASSYQRAGNDGYTF TGCGCCAGCAGCTACCAGCGGGCGGGGAACGATGGCTACACCTTC
. TRBJ2-7 TRBV5-6 TRBD1 CASSFTGTGSYEQYF TGTGCCAGCAGCTTTACCGGGACAGGCTCCTACGAGCAGTACTTC
. TRBJ2-1 TRBV5-8 TRBD1 CASSFRTGPVVF TGTGCCAGCAGCTTCCGGACAGGCCCGGTGGTCTTC
. TRBJ2-3 TRBV5-1 . CASSLRADTQYF TGCGCCAGCAGCTTGCGTGCAGATACGCAGTATTTT
. TRBJ1-6 TRBV18 TRBD1 CASSPGRQGVGSPLHF TGTGCCAGCTCACCAGGTCGCCAGGGGGTCGGTTCACCCCTCCACTTT
. TRBJ1-3 TRBV5-6 . CASSAWAGLSGNTIYF TGTGCCAGCAGTGCCTGGGCAGGCCTCTCTGGAAACACCATATATTTT
. TRBJ1-6 TRBV2 . CASTGQGNSPLHF TGTGCCAGCACTGGGCAGGGTAATTCACCCCTCCACTTT
. TRBJ2-1 TRBV10-2 TRBD2 CASRVSIAGGIYNEQFF TGCGCCAGCAGAGTTTCTATAGCGGGCGGAATTTACAATGAGCAGTTCTTC
. TRBJ1-2 TRBV12-3/TRBV12-4 . CASSLWRGDGYTF TGTGCCAGCAGTCTATGGCGGGGGGACGGCTACACCTTC
few TRBJ1-3 TRBV7-9 . CASSQDRSGNTIYF TGTGCCAGCAGCCAGGATAGGTCTGGAAACACCATATATTTT
. TRBJ1-4 TRBV7-9 . CASIRGWGKNEKLFF TGTGCCAGCATTCGGGGGTGGGGAAAGAATGAAAAACTGTTTTTT
. TRBJ2-5 TRBV2 . CASRRETQETQYF TGTGCCAGCAGGCGGGAAACCCAAGAGACCCAGTACTTC
. TRBJ2-1 TRBV2 . CASRVAGNEQFF TGTGCCAGCAGAGTAGCTGGCAATGAGCAGTTCTTC
. TRBJ2-7 TRBV18 . CASSPKTTQSYEQYF TGTGCCAGCTCACCCAAGACGACACAGTCCTACGAGCAGTACTTC
once TRBJ1-4 TRBV30 TRBD1 CAWRGKQGADEKLFF TGTGCCTGGAGAGGTAAACAGGGGGCCGACGAAAAACTGTTTTTT
. TRBJ1-2 TRBV3-1/TRBV3-2 . CASSQDLFNYGYTF TGTGCCAGCAGCCAGGACTTATTTAACTATGGCTACACCTTC
. TRBJ1-1 TRBV9 . CASSVDMNTEAFF TGTGCCAGCAGCGTAGATATGAACACTGAAGCTTTCTTT
. TRBJ2-3 TRBV5-8 TRBD1 CASRRDRSAARDTDTQYF TGTGCCAGCAGACGGGACAGGTCGGCGGCCCGAGACACAGATACGCAGTATTTT
. TRBJ2-7 TRBV5-1 . CASSPGGPEQYF TGCGCCAGCAGCCCCGGCGGCCCCGAGCAGTACTTC
. TRBJ2-3 TRBV20-1 . CSARVSDTQYF TGCAGTGCTAGAGTGTCGGATACGCAGTATTTT
few TRBJ1-4 TRBV5-1 . CASSLGRTLGAELFF TGCGCCAGCAGCTTGGGCCGAACACTCGGAGCGGAACTGTTTTTT
. TRBJ2-1 TRBV24-1 TRBD2 CATSDDLLAGGFNEQFF TGTGCCACCAGTGATGATCTCCTAGCGGGGGGGTTTAATGAGCAGTTCTTC
. TRBJ1-2 TRBV28 . CASSLLGLGGTSNYGYTF TGTGCCAGCAGTTTGTTGGGACTCGGGGGAACGTCTAACTATGGCTACACCTTC
. TRBJ2-1 TRBV10-1 TRBD1 CASSGTGARNEQFF TGCGCCAGCAGTGGGACAGGGGCTCGGAATGAGCAGTTCTTC
. TRBJ2-3 TRBV18 . CASSPHTDTQYF TGTGCCAGCTCACCTCACACAGATACGCAGTATTTT
. TRBJ1-5 TRBV2 TRBD1 CASNRQGLSNQPQHF TGTGCCAGCAATCGACAGGGGCTTAGCAATCAGCCCCAGCATTTT
. TRBJ2-6 TRBV4-1 TRBD2 CASSQGLAGRGRSGANVLTF TGCGCCAGCAGCCAAGGACTAGCGGGGAGGGGCCGGTCTGGGGCCAACGTCCTGACTTTC
. TRBJ1-6 TRBV30 TRBD1 CACSRDRGTSPLHF TGTGCCTGTTCTCGGGACAGGGGGACTTCACCCCTCCACTTT
. TRBJ2-7 TRBV6-5 TRBD1 CASTYRDSTYEQYF TGTGCCAGCACATACCGGGACAGCACCTACGAGCAGTACTTC
. TRBJ1-3 TRBV3-1/TRBV3-2 . CASSQGYARSAPGSGNTIYF TGTGCCAGCAGCCAAGGTTACGCCCGATCAGCCCCAGGCTCTGGAAACACCATATATTTT
. TRBJ1-1 TRBV7-9 TRBD1 CASSPGTGLIGNTEAFF TGTGCCAGCAGCCCTGGGACAGGTTTGATTGGGAACACTGAAGCTTTCTTT
. TRBJ1-2 TRBV2 . CASSLGLGLDGYTF TGTGCCAGCAGTCTGGGTTTGGGGCTGGATGGCTACACCTTC
. TRBJ2-7 TRBV4-2 TRBD1 CASSQERTGGFEQYF TGTGCCAGCAGCCAAGAACGGACAGGGGGGTTCGAGCAGTACTTC
once TRBJ2-1 TRBV7-9 TRBD2 CASSFTSGGADEQFF TGTGCCAGCAGCTTCACTAGCGGGGGGGCGGATGAGCAGTTCTTC
. TRBJ1-1 TRBV2 TRBD1 CASSGGTDKNTEAFF TGTGCCAGCAGTGGGGGGACAGACAAAAACACTGAAGCTTTCTTT
. TRBJ2-5 TRBV9 TRBD2 CASSVGLAGGEETQYF TGTGCCAGCAGCGTAGGACTAGCGGGGGGCGAAGAGACCCAGTACTTC
. TRBJ1-1 TRBV11-2 TRBD1 CASSLGQGVRLGTEAFF TGTGCCAGCAGCCTCGGCCAGGGGGTCCGCCTGGGCACTGAAGCTTTCTTT
. TRBJ1-1 TRBV5-1 TRBD1 CASSSRTGGMGTEAFF TGCGCCAGCAGCTCACGGACAGGGGGTATGGGCACTGAAGCTTTCTTT
. TRBJ2-2 TRBV2 . CASSGQNTGELFF TGTGCCAGCAGTGGACAGAACACCGGGGAGCTGTTTTTT
. TRBJ1-2 TRBV28 . CASSFQGGYTF TGTGCCAGCAGTTTCCAGGGCGGCTACACCTTC
. TRBJ2-3 TRBV5-1 TRBD1 CASSQDSGTGTDTQYF TGCGCCAGCAGCCAGGACTCCGGGACAGGCACAGATACGCAGTATTTT
. TRBJ1-1 TRBV19 . CASSIVEGPNTEAFF TGTGCCAGTAGTATAGTTGAGGGCCCGAACACTGAAGCTTTCTTT
. TRBJ1-6 TRBV10-1 TRBD1 CASSKGQNSPLHF TGCGCCAGCAGCAAGGGACAGAATTCACCCCTCCACTTT